This TCR beta chain is from a study of T-cell memory formation after mild COVID-19. Study-wide context: Largely, TCR clusters stayed within a single donor.

This clonotype was seen once. The target antigen is unknown. Overall study results and limits: The finding that pre-infection memory included some responding clones suggested that cross-reactive memory joined. Contracting CD4+ clones sat mainly in CM and EM; CD8+ in EMRA.

TCRalpha and TCRbeta libraries used 5'RACE with constant-segment primers and UMIs. Each CDR3 protein is one row after TCRdb ran MiXCR on the 5' RACE reads. The sample yields approximately 99,000 distinct CDR3 sequences, over 15% seen once. The CDR3 is 16 amino acids. Per the germline V gene, CDR1 is SGHTA and CDR2 is FQGNSA. V dropped 5 bases and J dropped 5 bases, with 21 bases sitting between them. What was sequenced was PBMCs or a T cell subset sorted from them (not recorded which). This rearrangement joins TRBV7-2 to TRBJ2-5; D assignment may be TRBD1 or TRBD2 (6 bases each). This sequence originates from a young man who had mild COVID-19 (a few samples of this study predate the infection). Cell type and time point are not known. The CDR3 protein is CASSLRGTTMRETQYF. Written as DNA, the CDR3 is TGTGCCAGCAGCCTACGGGGGACAACGATGAGGGAGACCCAGTACTTC.